The present TCR beta chain was sequenced within a study of blood T cell repertoires in COVID-19 (dated by TCRdb to about 2020). Turning to the overall study: Collaborator samples came from the United States, Italy and Spain and covered acute and convalescent phases of COVID-19. The prospective study material was composed of cDNA or gDNA derived from T cells, B-cell-depleted T cells, or PBMCs. The dataset comprised deeply sampled blood TCRbeta repertoires from subjects exposed to, actively infected with, or recovered from COVID-19. The repertoires were released in a freely available public database meant as a resource for research on the immune response to SARS-CoV-2. The samples were drawn from the first 160 participants of the ongoing ImmuneRACE study and from some 1,300 subjects provided by 6 global collaborators. Nearly every sample came with metadata listing a de-identified subject ID, COVID-19 status, age in years and sex. Where available, HLA class I and class II types were taken from metadata supplied by the sample provider and were not determined by assay-based typing.

The immunoSEQ Assay, a bias-controlled multiplex PCR, was used to amplify TCRbeta CDR3 regions from genomic DNA. Per the source publication's procedure: Nucleated cell counts per sample were estimated from amplification of reference gene primers within the assay. To quantify the absolute abundance of each unique TCRbeta CDR3 rearrangement, sequence reads were collapsed and filtered. For each sample, productive Simpson clonality was calculated by taking the square root of Simpson's diversity index across productive rearrangements. Not all clones reach the TCRdb copy of this immuneACCESS table, which keeps in-frame sequences only. Checked studies attribute under half of the gap to unresolved V genes and leave the rest unexplained. For V, J and clone size, that table is used; D and trimming come from the DNA. The sample profile shows about 210,000 clones; around 82% of them were found once. Jointly, the top ten make up under 3% of the sample.

About this clone itself: Its antigen specificity is not known. One end of the junction varies from germline; a read error may be responsible.

CDR1 SGHRS and CDR2 YFSETQ are derived from the germline V gene. The CDR3 runs 15 residues from the cysteine to the phenylalanine. CDR3 DNA only is kept here, 45 bases in frame from base 1. Collaborating institutions collected whole blood in K2EDTA tubes following their own protocols. Collaborator samples were shipped for TCRbeta analysis as frozen whole blood, isolated PBMCs, or DNA extracted from either sample type. What the research found in general, with its limitations: Clinical and demographic metadata were provided uncurated, with the amount varying by source and participant.

The TCR originated in a woman between 40 and 55 years old with active or convalescent COVID-19. The V and J segments used are TRBV5-1 and TRBJ2-3; 16 middle bases align to TRBD2. The sequenced sample was peripheral blood. In nucleotides, the sequence is TGCGCCAGCAGCGCTGAACCGGGACTAGCGGGGGGGCGTCTTTTT. Its amino acids are CASSAEPGLAGGRLF.